This entry is about one T cell receptor beta chain. It lacks a known antigen. The listed sequencing device is NextSeq 550. The Human TCR Profiling Kit (MiLaboratory) was used to make UMI-labeled 5' RACE TRB cDNA libraries. cDNA synthesis used the entire amount of extracted RNA, and PCR amplification then used the entire amount of cDNA produced. Libraries were prepared in parallel using an identical number of PCR cycles. As for how the authors treated the data: With a minimum of two reads required per UMI, MIGEC and MiXCR pulled out about 53,000 +/- 10,000 unique UMI-labeled TRB cDNA molecules from each library. On average, each library contained about 40,000 +/- 10,000 functional in-frame TRB CDR3 nucleotide clonotypes without stop codons. After downsampling to 5000 UMI-labeled TRB molecules per sample, diversity metrics such as normalized Shannon-Wiener and Chao1 were calculated in VDJtools. Clonotype-size-weighted physicochemical properties of the central five CDR3 residues (interaction energy, strength, volume and Kidera factor 4) were computed in VDJtools. Following reprocessing of the reads by TCRdb, the data hold one row per CDR3 protein sequence and no DNA is available. These V and J calls are TCRdb output, not the study's own analysis. The table for this sample records about 110,000 distinct CDR3 sequences. Roughly 0.38% of the sample lies in the top ten.

This sample is part of a study of CXCR3-negative and CXCR3-positive naive CD8 T cells (dated by TCRdb to 2018 to 2020). Concerning the study at large: In total, 110 million to 150 million TRB reads were obtained, corresponding to roughly 1.5 +/- 0.3 million reads per library. Naive subsets from several donors and memory cells from 3 donors were included in the TRBV-TRBJ cluster analysis. Diversity and physicochemical repertoire analyses were performed on around twelve donors pooled from two independent experiments.

For every CD8+ T cell subset, hundreds of thousands of cells were flow-sorted straight into RLT lysis buffer, and each subset was sorted in triplicate. To keep memory contaminants out, a stringent definition of naive CD8+ T cells was applied: CD45RO-CCR7+CD27+CD95-. Standard density gradient centrifugation was used to isolate peripheral blood mononuclear cells from buffy coats. Naive CXCR3-negative and CXCR3-positive CD8+ T cells were flow-sorted using a FACSAria III. Total RNA was extracted from sorted cells with an RNeasy Mini Kit. The CDR3 starts with the cysteine, ends with the phenylalanine, and has 17 residues. No coding sequence is recorded. The germline V gene (reference sequence) yields LNHNV for CDR1 and YYDKDF for CDR2. The study at large found these results: Compared with CXCR3-negative naive cells, CXCR3-positive naive cells had TRB CDR3s with higher hydrophobicity (lower Kidera factor 4), lower energy, and higher strength and volume indices. Both naive subsets had comparably high repertoire diversity, while memory CD8+ T cells had much lower repertoire diversity. Because CXCR3 expression was partially decreased after cryopreservation, freshly isolated PBMCs were used for most assays. Because surface CD5, which is linked to self-reactivity in mice, was comparable between the naive subsets, TCR interaction strength was also inferred from the physicochemical properties of TRB CDR3s. TRBV-TRBJ usage was similar between naive CXCR3-negative and CXCR3-positive cells from the same donor, while memory cells showed distinct patterns.

The V and J segments used are TRBV15 and TRBJ2-2; the TCRdb D gene call, TRBD2, has no DNA to confirm it. The receptor's source is a human donor in good health. Some clones in this sample may be carry-over from other donors' samples. The sample was naive CXCR3+ CD8+ T cells from blood. The sample's cell subset or site, from its label and the paper: CD45RO-CCR7+CD27+CD95- naive CD8+ T cells expressing CXCR3 (TNR3+). The CDR3 corresponds to CATSTLAGGPNTGELFF.